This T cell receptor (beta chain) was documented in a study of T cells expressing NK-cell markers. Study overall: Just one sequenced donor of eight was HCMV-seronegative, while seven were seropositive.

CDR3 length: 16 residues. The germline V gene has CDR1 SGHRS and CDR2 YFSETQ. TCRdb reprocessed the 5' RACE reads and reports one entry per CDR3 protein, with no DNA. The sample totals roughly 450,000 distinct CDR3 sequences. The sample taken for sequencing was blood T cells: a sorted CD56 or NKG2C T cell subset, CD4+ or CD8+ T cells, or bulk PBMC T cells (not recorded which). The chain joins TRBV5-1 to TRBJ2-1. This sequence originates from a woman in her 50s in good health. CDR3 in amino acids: CASSLAAGPTNNEQFF.